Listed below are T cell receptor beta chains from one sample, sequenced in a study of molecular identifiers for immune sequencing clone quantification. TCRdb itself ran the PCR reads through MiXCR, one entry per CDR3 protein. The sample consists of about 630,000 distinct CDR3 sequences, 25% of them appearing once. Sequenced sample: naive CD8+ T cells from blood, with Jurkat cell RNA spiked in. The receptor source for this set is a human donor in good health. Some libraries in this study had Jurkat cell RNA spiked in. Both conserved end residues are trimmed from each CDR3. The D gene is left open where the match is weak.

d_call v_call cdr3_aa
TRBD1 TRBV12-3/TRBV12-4 ASSSAGTGNQPQH
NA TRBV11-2 ASSLKWDGYEKLF
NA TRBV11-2 ASSLAGWEAF
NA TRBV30 AWNGVVTEAF
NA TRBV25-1 ASSWETLSSYNSPLH
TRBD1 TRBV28 AGGQGFGTDTQY
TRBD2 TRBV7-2 ASRGTSGGERY
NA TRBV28 ASSLFGSTDTQY
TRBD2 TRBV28 ASSWTSGSETQY
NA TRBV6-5 ASSYLRDGSEQY
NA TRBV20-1 SARAPTNTEAF
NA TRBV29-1 SGLQRQNTEAF
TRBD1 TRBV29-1 SVTGGTDTQY
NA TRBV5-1 ASSLGWGDYSPLH